This TCR beta chain was identified during a study of blood T cell repertoires in COVID-19. Study-wide background: Researchers got acute and convalescent COVID-19 samples from the United States, Italy and Spain.

V shed 7 bases, J shed 4 bases, and the junction held 12 bases outside the gene matches. The CDR3 spans 18 residues. CDR1 is MNHNS, CDR2 SASEGT, per germline. In the original workflow: Amplification from reference gene primers served as the basis for estimated nucleated cell counts. Generated by immunoSEQ multiplex PCR, the TCRdb table keeps only in-frame clones and is missing some. V and J calls and clone size follow that table, whereas D and trimming were derived from the DNA. The table includes about 160,000 clones, 80% to 90% detected once. Sequences were obtained from peripheral blood. This clonotype originated in a woman between 50 and 59 years old with COVID-19, enrolled during active disease. The chain carries TRBV6-1 and TRBJ1-6, with 11 bases lining up with TRBD1. The CDR3 bases are TGTGCCAGCACTGAGCCCGGGACAGGGGGGCTTTATAATTCACCCCTCCACTTT. Its protein is CASTEPGTGGLYNSPLHF.